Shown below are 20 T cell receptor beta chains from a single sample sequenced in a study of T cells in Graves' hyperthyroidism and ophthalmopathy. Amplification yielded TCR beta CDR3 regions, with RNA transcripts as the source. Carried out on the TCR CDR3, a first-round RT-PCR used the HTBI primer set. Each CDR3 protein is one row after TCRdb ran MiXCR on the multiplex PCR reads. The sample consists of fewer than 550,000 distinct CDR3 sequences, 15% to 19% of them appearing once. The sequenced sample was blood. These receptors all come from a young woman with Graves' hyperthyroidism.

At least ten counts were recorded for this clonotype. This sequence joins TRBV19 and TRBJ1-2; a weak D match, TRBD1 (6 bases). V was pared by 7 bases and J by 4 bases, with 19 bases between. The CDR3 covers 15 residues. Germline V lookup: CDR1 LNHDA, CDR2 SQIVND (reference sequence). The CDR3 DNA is TGTGCCAGTATCGGGGGCCCCGATTCACTCTATGGCTACACCTTC. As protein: CASIGGPDSLYGYTF.

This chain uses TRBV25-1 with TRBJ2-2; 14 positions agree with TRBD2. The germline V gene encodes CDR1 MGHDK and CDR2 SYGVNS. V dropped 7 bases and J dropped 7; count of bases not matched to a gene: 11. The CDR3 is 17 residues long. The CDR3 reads CASTFSGLAGENGELFF. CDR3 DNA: TGTGCCAGCACCTTTTCGGGACTAGCGGGAGAGAACGGGGAGCTGTTTTTT.

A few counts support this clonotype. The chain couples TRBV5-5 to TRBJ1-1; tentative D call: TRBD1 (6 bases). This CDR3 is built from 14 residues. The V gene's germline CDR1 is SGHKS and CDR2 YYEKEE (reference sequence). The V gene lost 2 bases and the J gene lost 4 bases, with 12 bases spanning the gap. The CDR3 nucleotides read TGTGCCAGCAGCTTTGCAGGGGAAGTCACTGAAGCTTTCTTT. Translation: CASSFAGEVTEAFF.

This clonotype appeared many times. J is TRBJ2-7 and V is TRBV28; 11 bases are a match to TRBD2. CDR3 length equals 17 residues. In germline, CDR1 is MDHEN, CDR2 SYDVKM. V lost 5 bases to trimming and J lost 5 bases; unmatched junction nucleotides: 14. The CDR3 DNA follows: TGTGCCAGCAGTGAGCTAGCGGGAGGACTGAGGAGCCACGAGCAGTACTTC. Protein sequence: CASSELAGGLRSHEQYF.

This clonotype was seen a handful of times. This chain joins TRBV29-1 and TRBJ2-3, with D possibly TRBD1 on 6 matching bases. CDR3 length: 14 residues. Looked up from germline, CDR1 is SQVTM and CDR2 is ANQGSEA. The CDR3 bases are TGCAGTACCTATAGGGGGATTGGTACAGATACGCAGTATTTT. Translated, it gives CSTYRGIGTDTQYF.

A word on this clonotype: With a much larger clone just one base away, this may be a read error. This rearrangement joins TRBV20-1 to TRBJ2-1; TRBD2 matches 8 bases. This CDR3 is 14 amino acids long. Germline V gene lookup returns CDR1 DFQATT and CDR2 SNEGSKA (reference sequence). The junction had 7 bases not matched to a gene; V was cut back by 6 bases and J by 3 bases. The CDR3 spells CSAESGRLYNEQFF. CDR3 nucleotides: TGCAGTGCCGAAAGCGGGAGACTCTACAATGAGCAGTTCTTC.

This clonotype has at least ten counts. For the CDR3, the DNA is TGTGCCATCAGTCGGACTAGCGGGAGGGCCATTGGTGAGCAGTTCTTC. Residues: CAISRTSGRAIGEQFF. The genes are TRBV10-3 and TRBJ2-1; 15 bases fit TRBD2. The germline V gene encodes CDR1 ENHRY and CDR2 SYGVKD. The J segment lost 9 bases and the V segment lost 5 bases, leaving 8 bases of the junction unmatched. The CDR3 contains 16 residues.

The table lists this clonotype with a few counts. CDR3: CASSLGTSELQETQYF. DNA of the CDR3: TGTGCCAGCAGCCTTGGGACTAGCGAACTCCAAGAGACCCAGTACTTC. The V call is TRBV5-6, the J call TRBJ2-5; 10 nucleotides align to TRBD2. V lost 4 bases and J lost 1; bases outside the gene matches: 7. The germline V gene encodes CDR1 SGHDT and CDR2 YYEEEE. This CDR3 region has 16 residues.

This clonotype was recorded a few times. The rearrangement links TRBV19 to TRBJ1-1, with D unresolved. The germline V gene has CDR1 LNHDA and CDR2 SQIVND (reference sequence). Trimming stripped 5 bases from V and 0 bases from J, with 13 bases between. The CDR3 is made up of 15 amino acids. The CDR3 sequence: CASSVLLKMNTEAFF. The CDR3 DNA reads TGTGCCAGTAGTGTACTTCTCAAAATGAACACTGAAGCTTTCTTT.

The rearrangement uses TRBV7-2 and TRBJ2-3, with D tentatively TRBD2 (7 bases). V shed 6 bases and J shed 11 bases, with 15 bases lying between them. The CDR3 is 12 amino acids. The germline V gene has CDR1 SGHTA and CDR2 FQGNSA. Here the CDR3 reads CASSSGGRGQYF. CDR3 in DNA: TGTGCCAGCAGTTCGGGGGGCAGGGGGCAGTATTTT.

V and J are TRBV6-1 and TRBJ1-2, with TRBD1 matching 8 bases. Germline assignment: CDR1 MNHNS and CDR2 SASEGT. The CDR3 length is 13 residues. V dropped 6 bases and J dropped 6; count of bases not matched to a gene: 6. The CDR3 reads CASSLGQGNGYTF. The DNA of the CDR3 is TGTGCCAGCAGCCTTGGACAGGGCAATGGCTACACCTTC.

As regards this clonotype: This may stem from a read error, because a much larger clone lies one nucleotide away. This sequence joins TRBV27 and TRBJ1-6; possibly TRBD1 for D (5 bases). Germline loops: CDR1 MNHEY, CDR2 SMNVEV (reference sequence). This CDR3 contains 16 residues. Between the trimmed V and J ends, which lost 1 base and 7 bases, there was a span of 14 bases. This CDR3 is CASSLWKYRLNSPLHF. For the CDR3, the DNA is TGTGCCAGCAGTTTATGGAAGTACAGGCTCAATTCACCCCTCCACTTT.

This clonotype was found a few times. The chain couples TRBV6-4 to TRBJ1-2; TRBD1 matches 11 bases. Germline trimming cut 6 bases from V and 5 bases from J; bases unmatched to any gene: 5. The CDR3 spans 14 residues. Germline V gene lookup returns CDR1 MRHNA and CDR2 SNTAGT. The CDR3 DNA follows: TGTGCCAGCAGACCAGGACAGGGGGCATATGGCTACACCTTC. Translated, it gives CASRPGQGAYGYTF.

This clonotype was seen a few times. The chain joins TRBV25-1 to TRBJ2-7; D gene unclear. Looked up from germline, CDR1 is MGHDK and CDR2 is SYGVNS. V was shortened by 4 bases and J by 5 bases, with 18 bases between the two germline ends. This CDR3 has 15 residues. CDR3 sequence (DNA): TGTGCCAGCAGTGCTCAGGACCAACGGCAAAACGAGCAGTACTTC. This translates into CASSAQDQRQNEQYF.

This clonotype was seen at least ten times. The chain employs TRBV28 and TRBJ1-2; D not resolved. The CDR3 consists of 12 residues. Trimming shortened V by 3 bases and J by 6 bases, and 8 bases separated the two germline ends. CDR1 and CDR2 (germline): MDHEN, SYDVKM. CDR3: CASSFRLHGYTF. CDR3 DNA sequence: TGTGCCAGCAGTTTCCGGCTCCATGGCTACACCTTC.

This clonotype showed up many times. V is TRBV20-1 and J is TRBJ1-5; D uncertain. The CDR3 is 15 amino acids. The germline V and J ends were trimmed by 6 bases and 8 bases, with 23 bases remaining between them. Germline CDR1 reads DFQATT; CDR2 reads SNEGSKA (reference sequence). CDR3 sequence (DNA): TGCAGTGCCAATCAAGAGGATGGCCCATGGGAGCCCCAGCATTTT. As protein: CSANQEDGPWEPQHF.

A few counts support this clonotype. The CDR3: CASSPPGARSGANVLTF. CDR3 nucleotide sequence: TGTGCCAGCTCACCACCGGGGGCCCGCTCTGGGGCCAACGTCCTGACTTTC. This chain links TRBV18 with TRBJ2-6, with D possibly matching TRBD1 (6 bases). The CDR3 totals 17 residues. Per germline, CDR1 KGHSH and CDR2 LQKENI. V dropped 0 bases and J dropped 0 bases, with 9 bases sitting between them.

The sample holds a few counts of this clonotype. CDR3: CASSSYGAGELFF. CDR3 coding DNA: TGTGCCAGCAGTTCATATGGCGCCGGGGAGCTGTTTTTT. The chain joins TRBV28 to TRBJ2-2; D not resolved. The germline gives CDR1 MDHEN, CDR2 SYDVKM. This CDR3 spans 13 amino acids. The V and J ends lost 4 bases and 6 bases respectively, with 9 bases between them.

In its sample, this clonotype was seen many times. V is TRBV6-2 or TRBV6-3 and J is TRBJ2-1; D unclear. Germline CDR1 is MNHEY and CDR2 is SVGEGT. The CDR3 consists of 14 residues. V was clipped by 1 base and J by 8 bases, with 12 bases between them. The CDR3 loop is CASSYLSSIDEQFF. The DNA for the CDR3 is TGTGCCAGCAGTTACTTATCCAGTATCGATGAGCAGTTCTTC.

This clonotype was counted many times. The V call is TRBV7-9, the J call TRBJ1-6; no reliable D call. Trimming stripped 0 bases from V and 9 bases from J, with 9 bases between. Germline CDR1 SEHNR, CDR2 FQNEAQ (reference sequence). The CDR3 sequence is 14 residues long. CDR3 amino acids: CASSLAQLGSPLHF. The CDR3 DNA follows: TGTGCCAGCAGCTTAGCGCAGCTGGGTTCACCCCTCCACTTT.